These T cell receptor beta chains were read from a single sample in a study of chemoradiotherapy in HPV16-positive cancers. Generated by immunoSEQ multiplex PCR, the TCRdb table keeps only in-frame clones and is missing some. The table lists roughly 29,000 clones, 90% to 95% of them singletons. Here the sequenced sample was blood, taken from a patient who underwent chemoradiotherapy. The receptors derive from a human donor with HPV-associated anogenital cancer. Each CDR3 is given with its conserved first and last residue.

len,v_gene,j_gene,CDR3aa
15,TRBV15,TRBJ1-4,CATSTSRDRIEKLFF
11,TRBV10-2,TRBJ2-2,CASSDTGELFF
14,TRBV5-1,TRBJ1-5,CASSLEGGNQPQHF
15,TRBV18,TRBJ1-4,CASFGQVATNEKLFF
17,TRBV15,TRBJ2-2,CATSRPSTGIDTGELFF
16,TRBV7-2,TRBJ2-5,CASSLEGQGGVGTQYF
13,TRBV10-3,TRBJ2-7,CAISDPDSGEQYF
15,TRBV18,TRBJ1-5,CASSPQGQGGQPQHF
17,TRBV4-2,TRBJ2-5,CASSQAADGGYAETQYF
13,TRBV7-2,TRBJ2-2,CASSLEGTGELFF
14,TRBV30,TRBJ1-1,CAWAGGVYGTEAFF
14,TRBV10-3,TRBJ2-5,CAISESPTQETQYF
15,TRBV7-2,TRBJ2-2,CASSLNRGRTGELFF
12,TRBV30,TRBJ2-7,CAWSASPYEQYF
15,TRBV28,TRBJ1-1,CASSSSSLVAPEAFF
14,TRBV5-6,TRBJ2-7,CASSGTGKGYEQYF
17,TRBV5-5,TRBJ2-3,CASSFLSIAGGPDTQYF
15,TRBV7-2,TRBJ1-3,CASSLVWGSGNTIYF
14,TRBV11-2,TRBJ2-5,CASSPTGVQETQYF
12,TRBV5-4,TRBJ2-2,CASSRGPGELFF
11,TRBV7-9,TRBJ1-2,CASSLTVGYTF
13,TRBV2,TRBJ2-7,CASLAGSSYEQYF
14,TRBV27,TRBJ1-5,CASSSDRTNQPQHF
13,TRBV7-6,TRBJ2-7,CASSSSRTDEQYF
11,TRBV29-1,TRBJ1-2,CSVEQGYGYTF
16,TRBV5-1,TRBJ2-2,CASSLTVTENTGELFF
15,TRBV6-1,TRBJ1-6,CASSEAQGGYSPLHF
14,TRBV7-2,TRBJ1-2,CASSLGSGFYGYTF
13,TRBV7-9,TRBJ1-2,CASRHTANYGYTF
17,TRBV11-2,TRBJ1-1,CASTALISGGVGTEAFF
14,TRBV9,TRBJ2-2,CASGTGTSFGELFF
12,TRBV27,TRBJ1-1,CASRRTGEEAFF
15,TRBV7-9,TRBJ2-7,CASSLWDTSSYEQYF
12,TRBV2,TRBJ1-2,CASKALLGGYTF
17,TRBV4-1,TRBJ1-2,CASSQRQGQTRHLGYTF
14,TRBV30,TRBJ1-2,CAWRVPLAGYGYTF
14,TRBV4-1,TRBJ2-7,CASSQLAGGYEQYF
15,TRBV5-5,TRBJ2-5,CASSPGQGYQGTQYF
16,TRBV18,TRBJ2-2,CASSPRTSANTGELFF
13,TRBV7-9,TRBJ1-2,CASSLGFGYGYTF
12,TRBV7-9,TRBJ1-1,CASSFEETEAFF
13,TRBV7-9,TRBJ2-7,CASSPPRVHEQYF
15,TRBV11-2,TRBJ2-3,CASSPWLGYTDTQYF
11,TRBV7-9,TRBJ2-5,CASSLERTQYF
15,TRBV4-1,TRBJ2-5,CASSHATGTRETQYF
13,TRBV6-5,TRBJ2-7,CASSYSPSGEQYF
13,TRBV15,TRBJ2-5,CATAAGGQETQYF
14,TRBV10-3,TRBJ1-2,CAIRSGQGGYGYTF
15,TRBV9,TRBJ1-1,CASSASTVRGTEAFF
13,TRBV27,TRBJ2-5,CASSPAGGETQYF
15,TRBV28,TRBJ1-1,CASSPPTGFLAEAFF
16,TRBV5-6,TRBJ2-1,CASSFEGQGIYNEQFF
14,TRBV7-9,TRBJ1-2,CASSLGGDFRGYTF
15,TRBV7-7,TRBJ2-3,CASSPGLAGPDTQYF
16,TRBV25-1,TRBJ1-1,CASQLSGGAYHTEAFF
17,TRBV10-2,TRBJ2-3,CASSDHIFGGSKDTQYF